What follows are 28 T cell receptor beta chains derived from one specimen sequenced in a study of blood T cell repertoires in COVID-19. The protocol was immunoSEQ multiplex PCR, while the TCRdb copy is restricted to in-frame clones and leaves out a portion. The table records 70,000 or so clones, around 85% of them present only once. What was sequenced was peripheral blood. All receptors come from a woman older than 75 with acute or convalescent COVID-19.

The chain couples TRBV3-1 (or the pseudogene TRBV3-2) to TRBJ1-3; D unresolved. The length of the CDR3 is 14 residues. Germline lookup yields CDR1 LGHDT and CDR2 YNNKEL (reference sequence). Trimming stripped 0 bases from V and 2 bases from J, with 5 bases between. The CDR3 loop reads CASSQEGTGNTIYF. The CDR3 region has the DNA TGTGCCAGCAGCCAAGAGGGCACTGGAAACACCATATATTTT.

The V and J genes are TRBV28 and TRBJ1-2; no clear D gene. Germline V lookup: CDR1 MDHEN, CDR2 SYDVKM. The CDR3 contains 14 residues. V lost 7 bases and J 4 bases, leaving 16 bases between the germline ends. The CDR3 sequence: CASTEQSLTYGYTF. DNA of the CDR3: TGTGCCAGCACCGAACAGTCCCTCACCTATGGCTACACCTTC.

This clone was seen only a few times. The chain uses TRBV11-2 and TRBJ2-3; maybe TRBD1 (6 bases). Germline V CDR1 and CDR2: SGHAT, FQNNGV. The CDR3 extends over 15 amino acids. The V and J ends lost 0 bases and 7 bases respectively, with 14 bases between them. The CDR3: CASSLDRDIGYTQYF. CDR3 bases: TGTGCCAGCAGCTTAGACCGGGACATCGGATATACGCAGTATTTT.

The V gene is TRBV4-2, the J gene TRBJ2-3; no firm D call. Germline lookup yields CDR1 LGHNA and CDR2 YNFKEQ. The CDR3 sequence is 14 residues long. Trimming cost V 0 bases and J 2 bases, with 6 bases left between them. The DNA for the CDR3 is TGTGCCAGCAGCCAAGATCGTATCACAGATACGCAGTATTTT. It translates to CASSQDRITDTQYF.

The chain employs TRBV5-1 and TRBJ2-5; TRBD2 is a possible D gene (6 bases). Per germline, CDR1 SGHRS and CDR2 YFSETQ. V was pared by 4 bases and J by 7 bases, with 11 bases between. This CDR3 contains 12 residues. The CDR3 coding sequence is TGCGCCAGCAGCCCTTACGGGAGGACCCAGTACTTC. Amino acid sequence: CASSPYGRTQYF.

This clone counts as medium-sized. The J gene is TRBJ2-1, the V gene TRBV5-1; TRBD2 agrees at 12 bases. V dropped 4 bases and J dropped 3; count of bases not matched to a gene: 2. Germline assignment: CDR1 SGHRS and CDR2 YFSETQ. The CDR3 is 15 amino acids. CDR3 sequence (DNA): TGCGCCAGCAGCCCGGGACTAGCGGGCTACAATGAGCAGTTCTTC. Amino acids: CASSPGLAGYNEQFF.

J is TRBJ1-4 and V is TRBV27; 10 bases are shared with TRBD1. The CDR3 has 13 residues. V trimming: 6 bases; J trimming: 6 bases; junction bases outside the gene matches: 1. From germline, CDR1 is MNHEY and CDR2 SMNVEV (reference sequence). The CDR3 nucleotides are TGTGCCAGCAGCGGGACAGGGGATGAAAAACTGTTTTTT. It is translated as CASSGTGDEKLFF.

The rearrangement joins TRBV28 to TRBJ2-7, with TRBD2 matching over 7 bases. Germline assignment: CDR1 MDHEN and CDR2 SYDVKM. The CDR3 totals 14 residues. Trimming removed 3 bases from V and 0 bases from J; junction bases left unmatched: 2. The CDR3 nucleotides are TGTGCCAGCAGTTTCGGGGGGAGCTCCTACGAGCAGTACTTC. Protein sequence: CASSFGGSSYEQYF. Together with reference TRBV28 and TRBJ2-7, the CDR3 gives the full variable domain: DVKVTQSSRYLVKRTGEKVFLECVQDMDHENMFWYRQDPGLGLRLIYFSYDVKMKEKGDIPEGYSVSREKKERFSLILESASTNQTSMYLCASSFGGSSYEQYFGPGTRLTVT.

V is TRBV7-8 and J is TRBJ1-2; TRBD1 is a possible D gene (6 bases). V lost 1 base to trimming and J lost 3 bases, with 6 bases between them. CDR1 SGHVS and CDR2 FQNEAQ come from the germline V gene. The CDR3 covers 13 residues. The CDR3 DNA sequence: TGTGCCAGCAGCTTAGAGGGGGACTATGGCTACACCTTC. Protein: CASSLEGDYGYTF.

The CDR3 region is CASSPRGREGPNSPLHF. The CDR3 DNA reads TGTGCCAGCAGCCCCAGGGGGAGAGAGGGTCCTAATTCACCCCTCCACTTT. The V gene is TRBV7-8, the J gene TRBJ1-6; 7 bases agree with TRBD1. The germline V gene encodes CDR1 SGHVS and CDR2 FQNEAQ. The CDR3 spans 17 residues. The junction had 13 bases not matched to a gene; V was cut back by 5 bases and J by 6 bases.

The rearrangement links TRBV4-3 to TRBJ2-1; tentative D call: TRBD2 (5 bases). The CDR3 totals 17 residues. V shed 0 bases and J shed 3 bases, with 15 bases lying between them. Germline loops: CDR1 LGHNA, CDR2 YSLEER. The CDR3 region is CASSQDWLAGNYNEQFF. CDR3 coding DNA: TGCGCCAGCAGCCAAGATTGGCTAGCCGGTAACTACAATGAGCAGTTCTTC.

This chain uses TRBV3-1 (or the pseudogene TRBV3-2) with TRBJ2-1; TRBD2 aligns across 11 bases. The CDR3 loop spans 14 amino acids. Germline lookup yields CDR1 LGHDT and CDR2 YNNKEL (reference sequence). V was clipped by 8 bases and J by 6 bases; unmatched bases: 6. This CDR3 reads CASAFSGGANEQFF. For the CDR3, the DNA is TGTGCCAGCGCTTTTAGCGGGGGGGCCAATGAGCAGTTCTTC.

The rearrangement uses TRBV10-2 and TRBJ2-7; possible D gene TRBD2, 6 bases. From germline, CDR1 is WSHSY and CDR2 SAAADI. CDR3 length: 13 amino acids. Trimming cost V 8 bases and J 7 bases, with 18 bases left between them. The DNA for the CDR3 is TGCGCCAGCTCTGCGGGCGGGATGGGTGAGCAGTACTTC. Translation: CASSAGGMGEQYF.

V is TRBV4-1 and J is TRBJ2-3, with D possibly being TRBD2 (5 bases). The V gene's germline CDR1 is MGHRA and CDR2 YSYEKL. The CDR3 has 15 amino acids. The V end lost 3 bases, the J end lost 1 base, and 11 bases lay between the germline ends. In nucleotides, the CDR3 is TGCGCCAGCAGCCACACCGGACTGGGCACAGATACGCAGTATTTT. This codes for CASSHTGLGTDTQYF.

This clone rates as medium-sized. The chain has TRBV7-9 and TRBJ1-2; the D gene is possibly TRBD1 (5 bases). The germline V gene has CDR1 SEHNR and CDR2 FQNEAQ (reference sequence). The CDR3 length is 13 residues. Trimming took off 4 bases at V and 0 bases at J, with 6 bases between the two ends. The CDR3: CASSSTANYGYTF. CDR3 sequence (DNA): TGTGCCAGCAGCTCGACAGCTAACTATGGCTACACCTTC.

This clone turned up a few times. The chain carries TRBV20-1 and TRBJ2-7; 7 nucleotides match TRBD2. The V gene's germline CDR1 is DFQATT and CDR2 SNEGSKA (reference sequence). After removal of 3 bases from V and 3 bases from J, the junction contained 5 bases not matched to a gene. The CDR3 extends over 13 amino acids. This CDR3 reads CSASAGGDYEQYF. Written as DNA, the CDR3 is TGCAGTGCTAGTGCTGGGGGGGACTACGAGCAGTACTTC.

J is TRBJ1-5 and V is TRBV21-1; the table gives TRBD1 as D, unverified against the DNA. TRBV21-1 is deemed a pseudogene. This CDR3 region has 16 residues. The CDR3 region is CASSKAVGQDNQPQHF. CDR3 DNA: TGTGCCAGCAGCAAAGCTGTGGGACAGGACAATCAGCCCCAGCATTTT.

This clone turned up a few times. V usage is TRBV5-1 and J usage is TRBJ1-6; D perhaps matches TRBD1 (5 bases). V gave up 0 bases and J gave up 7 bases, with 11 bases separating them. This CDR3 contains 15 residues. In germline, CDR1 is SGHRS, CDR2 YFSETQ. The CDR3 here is CASSLAGEGNSPLHF. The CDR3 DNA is TGCGCCAGCAGCTTGGCCGGGGAGGGGAATTCACCCCTCCACTTT.

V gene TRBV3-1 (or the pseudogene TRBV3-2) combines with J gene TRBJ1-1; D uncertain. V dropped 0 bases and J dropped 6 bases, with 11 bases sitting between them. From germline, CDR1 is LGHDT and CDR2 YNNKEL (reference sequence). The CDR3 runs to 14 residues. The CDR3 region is CASSQDHGRSEAFF. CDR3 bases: TGTGCCAGCAGCCAAGATCACGGGAGGTCTGAAGCTTTCTTT.

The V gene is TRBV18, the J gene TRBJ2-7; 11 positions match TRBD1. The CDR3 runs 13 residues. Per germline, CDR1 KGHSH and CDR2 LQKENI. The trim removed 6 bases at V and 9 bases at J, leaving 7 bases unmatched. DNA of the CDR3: TGTGCCAGCTCCCCGGACAGGGGGCAGGGGCAGTACTTC. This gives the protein CASSPDRGQGQYF.

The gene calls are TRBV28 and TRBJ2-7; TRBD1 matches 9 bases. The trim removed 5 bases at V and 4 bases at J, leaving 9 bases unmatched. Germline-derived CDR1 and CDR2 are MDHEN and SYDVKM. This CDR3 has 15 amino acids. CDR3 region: CASSPPGDRDYEQYF. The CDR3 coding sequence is TGTGCCAGCAGTCCTCCCGGGGACAGGGATTACGAGCAGTACTTC.

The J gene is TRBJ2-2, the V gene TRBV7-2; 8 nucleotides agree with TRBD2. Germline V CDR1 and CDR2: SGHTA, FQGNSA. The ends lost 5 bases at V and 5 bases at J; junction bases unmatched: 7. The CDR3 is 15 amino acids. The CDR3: CASSKSGSITGELFF. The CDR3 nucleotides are TGTGCCAGCAGCAAAAGCGGGAGTATAACCGGGGAGCTGTTTTTT.

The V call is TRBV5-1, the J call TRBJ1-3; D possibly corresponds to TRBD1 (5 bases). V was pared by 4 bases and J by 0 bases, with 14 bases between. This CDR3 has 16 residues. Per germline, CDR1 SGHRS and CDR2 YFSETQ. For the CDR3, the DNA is TGCGCCAGCAGCCTCTTAACGGGACTCTCTGGAAACACCATATATTTT. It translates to CASSLLTGLSGNTIYF.

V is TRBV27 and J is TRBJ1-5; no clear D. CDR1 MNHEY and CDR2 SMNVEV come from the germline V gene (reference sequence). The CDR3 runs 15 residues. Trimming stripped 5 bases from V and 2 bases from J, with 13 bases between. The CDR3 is CASSLSAVGNQPQHF. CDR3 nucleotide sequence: TGTGCCAGCAGTCTTAGTGCGGTGGGCAATCAGCCCCAGCATTTT.

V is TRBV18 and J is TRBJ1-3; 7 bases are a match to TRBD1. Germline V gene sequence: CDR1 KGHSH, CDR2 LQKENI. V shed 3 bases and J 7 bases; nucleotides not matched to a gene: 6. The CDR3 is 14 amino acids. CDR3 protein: CASSPPTGSNTIYF. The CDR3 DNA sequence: TGTGCCAGCTCACCTCCGACAGGGAGTAACACCATATATTTT. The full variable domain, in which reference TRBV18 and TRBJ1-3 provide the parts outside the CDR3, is NAGVMQNPRHLVRRRGQEARLRCSPMKGHSHVYWYRQLPEEGLKFMVYLQKENIIDESGMPKERFSAEFPKEGPSILRIQQVVRGDSAAYFCASSPPTGSNTIYFGEGSWLTVV.

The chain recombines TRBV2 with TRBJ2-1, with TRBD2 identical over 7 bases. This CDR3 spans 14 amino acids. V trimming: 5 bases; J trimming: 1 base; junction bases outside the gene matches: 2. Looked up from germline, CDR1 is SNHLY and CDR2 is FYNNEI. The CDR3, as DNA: TGTGCCAGCAGTCGGACTAGGTCCTACAATGAGCAGTTCTTC. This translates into CASSRTRSYNEQFF. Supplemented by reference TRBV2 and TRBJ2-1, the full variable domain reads EPEVTQTPSHQVTQMGQEVILRCVPISNHLYFYWYRQILGQKVEFLVSFYNNEISEKSEIFDDQFSVERPDGSNFTLKIRSTKLEDSAMYFCASSRTRSYNEQFFGPGTRLTVL.

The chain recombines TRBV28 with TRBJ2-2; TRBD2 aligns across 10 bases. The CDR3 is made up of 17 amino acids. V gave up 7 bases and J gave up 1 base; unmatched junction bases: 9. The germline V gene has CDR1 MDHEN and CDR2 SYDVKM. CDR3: CASTRASGGLNTGELFF. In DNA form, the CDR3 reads TGTGCCAGCACTAGGGCTAGCGGGGGACTGAACACCGGGGAGCTGTTTTTT.

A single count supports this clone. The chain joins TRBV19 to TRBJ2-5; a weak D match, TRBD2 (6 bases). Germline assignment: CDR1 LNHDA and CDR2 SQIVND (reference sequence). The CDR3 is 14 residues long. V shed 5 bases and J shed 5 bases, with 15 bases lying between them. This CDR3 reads CASSRTLAGETQYF. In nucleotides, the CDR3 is TGTGCCAGTAGTCGGACACTGGCGGGGGAGACCCAGTACTTC. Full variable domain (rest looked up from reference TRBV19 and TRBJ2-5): DGGITQSPKYLFRKEGQNVTLSCEQNLNHDAMYWYRQDPGQGLRLIYYSQIVNDFQKGDIAEGYSVSREKKESFPLTVTSAQKNPTAFYLCASSRTLAGETQYFGPGTRLLVL.